The 31 T cell receptor beta chains below come from one sample, sequenced in a study of spatial heterogeneity in lung cancer. Regarding time point: blood at routine non-recurrence follow-up after resection. TCRdb re-called the 5' RACE reads with MiXCR, one entry per CDR3 protein. The sample records some 10,000 distinct CDR3 sequences, about a fifth being singletons. Source: PBMCs, taken at follow-up. Receptors were obtained from a male donor with early-stage non-small cell lung cancer.

CDR3 residues: CASTLSPGDNEQFF. In DNA form, the CDR3 reads TGTGCCAGCACCTTGTCCCCGGGGGACAATGAGCAGTTCTTC. The rearrangement joins TRBV6-5 to TRBJ2-1, with TRBD2 as a possible D gene (6 bases). CDR1 and CDR2 from the germline V gene are MNHEY and SVGAGI. The CDR3 is 14 residues long. V shed 7 bases and J shed 5 bases, with 15 bases lying between them.

In its sample, this clonotype is medium-sized (0.01 to 0.1%). The chain couples TRBV6-2 or TRBV6-3 to TRBJ1-2; D not resolved. Deletions cut 7 bases from V and 4 bases from J, with 10 bases between. CDR1 is MNHEY and CDR2 is SVGEGT in the germline V gene. This CDR3 has 12 residues. The CDR3 spells CASKPDGYGYTF. In DNA, the CDR3 is TGTGCCAGCAAACCGGACGGCTATGGCTACACCTTC.

There are many counts of this clonotype. The rearrangement links TRBV14 to TRBJ2-1; D is uncertain. V was pared by 6 bases and J by 3 bases, with 12 bases between. Germline loops: CDR1 SGHDN, CDR2 FVKESK. The CDR3 runs to 14 residues. CDR3: CASSRRTNYNEQFF. As DNA, the CDR3 is TGTGCCAGCAGTCGGAGAACCAACTACAATGAGCAGTTCTTC.

This clonotype has ten or more counts. The chain couples TRBV4-3 to TRBJ2-6; possibly TRBD1 for D (7 bases). Trimming stripped 7 bases from V and 2 bases from J, with 18 bases between. Germline V gives CDR1 LGHNA, CDR2 YSLEER. CDR3 length: 17 amino acids. CDR3 coding DNA: TGCGCCAGCACCGAGACAGGGAGGAGGGCTGGGGCCAACGTCCTGACTTTC. This gives the protein CASTETGRRAGANVLTF.

The gene calls are TRBV3-2 and TRBJ1-4. TRBV3-2 is shown as a pseudogene. The CDR3 totals 13 residues. The chain's CDR3 is CASSLRTREKLFF. DNA of the CDR3: TGTGCCAGCAGCCTAAGGACCCGTGAAAAACTGTTTTTT.

This clonotype was recorded at least ten times. The rearrangement uses TRBV11-2 and TRBJ1-1; D uncertain. Trimming left V 1 base short and J 0 bases short, with 6 bases between. The germline gives CDR1 SGHAT, CDR2 FQNNGV. The CDR3 extends over 14 amino acids. The CDR3 sequence: CASSLVTLNTEAFF. The CDR3 nucleotides are TGTGCCAGCAGCTTAGTGACGCTGAACACTGAAGCTTTCTTT.

This clonotype showed up many times. This sequence joins TRBV30 and TRBJ2-7; perhaps TRBD1 as D (5 bases). Germline V gives CDR1 GTSNPN, CDR2 SVGIG (reference sequence). The CDR3 contains 15 residues. V lost 0 bases and J 1 base, leaving 13 bases between the germline ends. Here the CDR3 reads CAWSVVGQGSYEQYF. In nucleotides, the CDR3 is TGTGCCTGGAGTGTAGTTGGTCAGGGTTCCTACGAGCAGTACTTC.

This clonotype was counted at least ten times. CDR3 residues: CASSSWTGSVSTEAFF. The CDR3 bases are TGTGCCAGCAGCTCCTGGACAGGGTCGGTGTCCACTGAAGCTTTCTTT. The chain carries TRBV5-6 and TRBJ1-1, with 8 bases aligning to TRBD1. Germline-derived CDR1 and CDR2 are SGHDT and YYEEEE. The CDR3 is 16 residues long. The trim removed 3 bases at V and 4 bases at J, leaving 11 bases unmatched. Full variable domain (rest looked up from reference TRBV5-6 and TRBJ1-1): DAGVTQSPTHLIKTRGQQVTLRCSPKSGHDTVSWYQQALGQGPQFIFQYYEEEERQRGNFPDRFSGHQFPNYSSELNVNALLLGDSALYLCASSSWTGSVSTEAFFGQGTRLTVV.

V is TRBV10-3 and J is TRBJ1-1; a possible D gene is TRBD1 (6 bases). CDR1 ENHRY and CDR2 SYGVKD come from the germline V gene. V was pared by 5 bases and J by 4 bases, with 14 bases between. The CDR3 has 14 residues. The chain's CDR3 is CAISRPGQLTEAFF. The DNA of the CDR3 is TGTGCCATCAGTCGCCCGGGACAACTCACTGAAGCTTTCTTT.

This clonotype has ten or more counts. The chain has TRBV20-1 and TRBJ2-1; the match to TRBD2 covers 9 bases. The CDR3 is made up of 14 amino acids. Germline V gene data show CDR1 as DFQATT and CDR2 as SNEGSKA (reference sequence). Trimming cost V 3 bases and J 4 bases; bases outside gene matches: 4. CDR3: CSARATSGYNEQFF. The CDR3 DNA sequence: TGCAGTGCTAGGGCGACTAGCGGATACAATGAGCAGTTCTTC.

In its sample, this clonotype was seen many times. The chain recombines TRBV6-2 or TRBV6-3 with TRBJ2-3; a weak D match, TRBD2 (6 bases). Germline V lookup: CDR1 MNHEY, CDR2 SVGEGT. Between the trimmed V and J ends, which lost 2 bases and 2 bases, there was a span of 14 bases. This CDR3 has 16 amino acids. The CDR3 DNA reads TGTGCCAGCAGTTACGTCTGGGGGGAATCCACAGATACGCAGTATTTT. Translation gives CASSYVWGESTDTQYF.

The genes are TRBV29-1 and TRBJ2-5; D remains ambiguous. The V end was cut by 6 bases, the J end by 3 bases, with 5 bases between. The germline V gene encodes CDR1 SQVTM and CDR2 ANQGSEA. The CDR3 contains 10 residues. The CDR3, as DNA: TGCAGCGTGCCCAAAGAGACCCAGTACTTC. Translating it yields CSVPKETQYF.

This clonotype is labeled as large. The chain uses TRBV20-1 and TRBJ2-5; D may be TRBD2 (5 bases). The ends were cut back, 5 bases at V and 0 bases at J, with 7 bases in the middle. The CDR3 contains 12 residues. CDR1 and CDR2 (germline): DFQATT, SNEGSKA (reference sequence). CDR3 protein: CSASGDQETQYF. CDR3 DNA sequence: TGCAGTGCTTCCGGGGACCAAGAGACCCAGTACTTC.

This clonotype occurred many times. This chain joins TRBV4-1 and TRBJ2-5; 8 positions agree with TRBD2. The germline gives CDR1 MGHRA, CDR2 YSYEKL. Trimming cost V 5 bases and J 5 bases; bases outside gene matches: 10. This CDR3 has 15 residues. CDR3 DNA sequence: TGCGCCAGCAGCTTCCGGGGGGGCCGGGTTGAGACCCAGTACTTC. This codes for CASSFRGGRVETQYF.

Within the sample, this clonotype is medium-sized. V usage is TRBV7-9 and J usage is TRBJ2-2; possibly TRBD2 for D (6 bases). The germline CDR1 and CDR2 sequences are SEHNR and FQNEAQ (reference sequence). The V and J ends lost 6 bases and 7 bases respectively, with 18 bases between them. The CDR3 has 15 amino acids. This CDR3 reads CASSTRGSYIGELFF. CDR3 bases: TGTGCCAGCAGTACCCGGGGGAGTTATATCGGGGAGCTGTTTTTT.

The chain is built from TRBV10-2 and TRBJ2-3; D remains ambiguous. The V end lost 4 bases, the J end lost 2 bases, and 7 bases lay between the germline ends. Germline CDR1 WSHSY, CDR2 SAAADI. The CDR3 totals 13 residues. CDR3 region: CASSASPTDTQYF. The CDR3, as DNA: TGCGCCAGCAGTGCCAGTCCCACAGATACGCAGTATTTT.

V is TRBV28 and J is TRBJ2-5; D might be TRBD2 (6 bases). Germline-derived CDR1 and CDR2 are MDHEN and SYDVKM. V was clipped by 6 bases and J by 8 bases, with 16 bases between them. The CDR3 runs 13 residues. Here the CDR3 reads CASSSLGGGTQYF. The CDR3 region has the DNA TGTGCCAGCAGCTCGCTGGGGGGAGGAACCCAGTACTTC.

The genes are TRBV15 and TRBJ1-4; tentative D call: TRBD1 (6 bases). The CDR3 is 17 amino acids. Germline V gene lookup returns CDR1 LNHNV and CDR2 YYDKDF (reference sequence). V lost 8 bases and J 7 bases, leaving 26 bases between the germline ends. The CDR3 loop is CATEPATAQGTGEKLFF. In DNA, the CDR3 is TGTGCCACCGAACCCGCAACCGCGCAGGGGACGGGTGAAAAACTGTTTTTT.

As concerns this clonotype: This sequence may be a read error, since a much larger clone differs from it by one base. The chain employs TRBV12-3 or TRBV12-4 and TRBJ2-5, with D perhaps TRBD2 (6 bases). CDR3 length: 13 residues. The CDR3 spells CVSSLVRGETQYF. CDR3 coding DNA: TGTGTCAGCAGTTTAGTTCGGGGGGAGACCCAGTACTTC.

By sample share, this clonotype is medium-sized. CDR3 nucleotides: TGTGCCAGCAGCCAAGTCAACGGGGAGCAGTACTTC. Its protein product is CASSQVNGEQYF. The V and J genes are TRBV3-1 and TRBJ2-7; D unresolved. CDR1 is LGHDT and CDR2 is YNNKEL in the germline V gene (reference sequence). V was shortened by 1 base and J by 7 bases, with 8 bases between the two germline ends. There are 12 residues in the CDR3.

This clonotype is medium-sized within its sample. The V call is TRBV7-9, the J call TRBJ1-2, with a weak D call TRBD1 (5 bases). This CDR3 is 14 amino acids long. The V and J ends lost 5 bases and 4 bases respectively, with 14 bases between them. Per the germline V gene, CDR1 is SEHNR and CDR2 is FQNEAQ (reference sequence). The CDR3 DNA sequence: TGTGCCAGCAGCCCCGGGGGGAACTCCTATGGCTACACCTTC. Translated, it gives CASSPGGNSYGYTF. Based on the CDR3 plus reference TRBV7-9 and TRBJ1-2, the full variable domain is DTGVSQNPRHKITKRGQNVTFRCDPISEHNRLYWYRQTLGQGPEFLTYFQNEAQLEKSRLLSDRFSAERPKGSFSTLEIQRTEQGDSAMYLCASSPGGNSYGYTFGSGTRLTVV.

There are a few counts of this clonotype. V usage is TRBV24-1 and J usage is TRBJ1-5; D is possibly TRBD1 (6 bases). Germline V CDR1 and CDR2: KGHDR, SFDVKD. Trimming shortened V by 10 bases and J by 4 bases, and 13 bases separated the two germline ends. The CDR3 has 13 residues. CDR3 residues: CATTSGENQPQHF. CDR3 nucleotide sequence: TGTGCCACTACTTCAGGGGAGAATCAGCCCCAGCATTTT.

The table lists this clonotype with a few counts. The genes are TRBV29-1 and TRBJ2-7; D gene uncertain. There are 12 residues in the CDR3. Between the trimmed V and J ends, which lost 0 bases and 4 bases, there was a span of 7 bases. Germline assignment: CDR1 SQVTM and CDR2 ANQGSEA. CDR3 amino acids: CSVEDLDYEQYF. The DNA of the CDR3 is TGCAGCGTTGAAGATTTGGATTACGAGCAGTACTTC.

The chain uses TRBV9 and TRBJ2-3; 11 nucleotides agree with TRBD2. The CDR3 loop spans 17 amino acids. The germline V gene has CDR1 SGDLS and CDR2 YYNGEE. V gave up 1 base and J gave up 4 bases; unmatched junction bases: 8. The CDR3 DNA follows: TGTGCCAGCAGCGTACCCACTAGCGGGGGCCCCGCAGATACGCAGTATTTT. Protein product: CASSVPTSGGPADTQYF.

This clonotype was found many times. The chain links TRBV14 to TRBJ1-2, with D possibly being TRBD1 (6 bases). Trimming stripped 1 base from V and 4 bases from J, with 13 bases between. In germline, CDR1 is SGHDN, CDR2 FVKESK. CDR3 length: 15 amino acids. In DNA, the CDR3 is TGTGCCAGCAGCCAAGTTGGGGGCTGGAGCTATGGCTACACCTTC. This codes for CASSQVGGWSYGYTF.

This clonotype was seen repeatedly, ten times or more. The chain links TRBV10-2 to TRBJ2-1; D may be TRBD2 (6 bases). V shed 3 bases and J shed 6 bases, with 12 bases lying between them. The germline V gene encodes CDR1 WSHSY and CDR2 SAAADI. The CDR3 runs 14 residues. The chain's CDR3 is CASSEITSLNEQFF. The CDR3 DNA reads as TGCGCCAGCAGTGAAATTACTAGCCTCAATGAGCAGTTCTTC.

This chain links TRBV28 with TRBJ1-6, with 8 bases lining up with TRBD1. The germline V gene encodes CDR1 MDHEN and CDR2 SYDVKM. V trimming: 4 bases; J trimming: 4 bases; junction bases outside the gene matches: 3. The CDR3 sequence is 15 residues long. This CDR3 reads CASSSGGGYNSPLHF. CDR3 nucleotide sequence: TGTGCCAGCAGTTCAGGGGGCGGATATAATTCACCCCTCCACTTT. The full variable domain, with the rest looked up from reference TRBV28 and TRBJ1-6, is DVKVTQSSRYLVKRTGEKVFLECVQDMDHENMFWYRQDPGLGLRLIYFSYDVKMKEKGDIPEGYSVSREKKERFSLILESASTNQTSMYLCASSSGGGYNSPLHFGNGTRLTVT.

Ten or more counts support this clonotype. V usage is TRBV7-2 and J usage is TRBJ1-6, with D uncertain. V shed 1 base and J shed 7 bases, with 8 bases lying between them. Germline assignment: CDR1 SGHTA and CDR2 FQGNSA. CDR3 length equals 14 residues. CDR3 residues: CASSLGVGNSPLHF. CDR3 DNA: TGTGCCAGCAGCTTAGGAGTGGGGAATTCACCCCTCCACTTT.

This clonotype showed up many times. The chain couples TRBV28 to TRBJ2-2, with D perhaps TRBD2 (5 bases). V was shortened by 6 bases and J by 5 bases, with 10 bases between the two germline ends. There are 13 residues in the CDR3. CDR1 is MDHEN and CDR2 is SYDVKM in the germline V gene. CDR3 region: CASRAPGTGELFF. CDR3 bases: TGTGCCAGCAGAGCCCCGGGAACCGGGGAGCTGTTTTTT.

In its sample, this clonotype was seen many times. V and J are TRBV20-1 and TRBJ2-7, with a tentative D call TRBD2 (6 bases). The CDR3 contains 14 residues. V lost 6 bases, J lost 3 bases, and 18 bases lay in between. CDR1 DFQATT and CDR2 SNEGSKA come from the germline V gene (reference sequence). The CDR3 loop reads CSAPQQEGLYEQYF. The DNA of the CDR3 is TGCAGTGCCCCCCAACAGGAGGGGCTCTACGAGCAGTACTTC.

CDR3 in amino acids: CAISTGGEAEAFF. CDR3 in DNA: TGTGCCATCAGTACAGGAGGGGAAGCTGAAGCTTTCTTT. The chain carries TRBV10-3 and TRBJ1-1, with D possibly TRBD1 on 5 matching bases. The CDR3 contains 13 residues. Between the trimmed V and J ends, which lost 5 bases and 6 bases, there was a span of 13 bases. Germline CDR1 is ENHRY and CDR2 is SYGVKD.